Below are 26 T cell receptor beta chains sequenced from a single sample in a study of blood T cell repertoires in COVID-19. Data came from immunoSEQ multiplex PCR; TCRdb stores just in-frame clones and leaves some out. The repertoire has approximately 300,000 clones, under 95% of them found once; the top ten carry approximately 17%. Sequenced: PBMCs or T cells enriched from blood (not recorded which). These TCRs come from a young woman who had recovered from COVID-19.

V usage is TRBV27 and J usage is TRBJ2-7, with D possibly being TRBD1 (6 bases). The CDR3 runs to 14 residues. Trimming stripped 5 bases from V and 1 base from J, with 12 bases between. Germline values: CDR1 MNHEY, CDR2 SMNVEV (reference sequence). The CDR3 region is CASSPRQASYEQYF. In DNA, the CDR3 is TGTGCCAGCAGTCCCCGACAGGCTTCCTACGAGCAGTACTTC.

The chain links TRBV7-3 to TRBJ1-5; 7 bases align to TRBD1. The trim removed 2 bases at V and 9 bases at J, leaving 19 bases unmatched. This CDR3 region has 18 residues. The germline gives CDR1 SGHTA, CDR2 FQGTGA. The chain's CDR3 is CASSLGTEGAASGWPQHF. CDR3 in DNA: TGTGCCAGCAGCTTAGGAACTGAGGGGGCCGCGAGTGGGTGGCCCCAGCATTTT.

This chain uses TRBV28 with TRBJ1-6; D is possibly TRBD1 (6 bases). This CDR3 has 15 amino acids. Germline loops: CDR1 MDHEN, CDR2 SYDVKM. V was cut by 8 bases and J by 12 bases, with 23 bases left in between. This chain's CDR3 is CASQTIRDIAGPLHF. The CDR3 nucleotides are TGTGCCAGCCAAACCATCCGGGACATAGCTGGACCCCTCCACTTT.

This clone was observed once. The chain joins TRBV12-3 or TRBV12-4 to TRBJ1-2; TRBD1 matches at 9 bases. V lost 3 bases to trimming and J lost 7 bases; unmatched junction nucleotides: 3. CDR3 length: 13 residues. CDR3 sequence reads: CASSFRDRVGYTF. The CDR3, as DNA: TGTGCCAGCAGTTTCCGGGACAGGGTTGGCTACACCTTC.

This chain connects TRBV28 to TRBJ2-1; 7 bases fit TRBD1. CDR3 length: 14 residues. Germline CDR1 is MDHEN and CDR2 is SYDVKM. Trimming cost V 3 bases and J 7 bases; bases outside gene matches: 6. The CDR3 nucleotides read TGTGCCAGCAGTTTCCCCGGACAGGTAAATGAGCAGTTCTTC. It is translated as CASSFPGQVNEQFF.

A note on this clone: Additional DNA sequences in this sample encode the identical CDR3. This sequence joins TRBV3-1 (or the pseudogene TRBV3-2) and TRBJ1-6, with 8 bases identical to TRBD1. Germline CDR1 and CDR2: LGHDT and YNNKEL (reference sequence). Trimming cost V 1 base and J 7 bases; bases outside gene matches: 0. The CDR3 extends over 14 amino acids. This CDR3 is CASSQGQGNSPLHF. CDR3 bases: TGTGCCAGCAGCCAAGGACAGGGGAATTCACCCCTCCACTTT.

The V call is TRBV2, the J call TRBJ1-1, with D possibly TRBD1 on 5 matching bases. The germline V gene encodes CDR1 SNHLY and CDR2 FYNNEI. The V gene lost 4 bases and the J gene lost 5 bases, with 17 bases spanning the gap. This CDR3 has 15 amino acids. CDR3 sequence (DNA): TGTGCCAGCAGTGTTTACGAGGGGACTATTACTGAAGCTTTCTTT. It encodes CASSVYEGTITEAFF.

This sequence joins TRBV18 and TRBJ2-1, with 10 positions matching TRBD2. Germline V CDR1 and CDR2: KGHSH, LQKENI. With 2 bases clipped from V and 5 bases from J, the junction kept 6 bases outside the gene matches. The CDR3 extends over 16 amino acids. The CDR3 is CASSPRLAGVHNEQFF. In nucleotides, the CDR3 is TGTGCCAGCTCACCAAGGCTAGCGGGGGTCCACAATGAGCAGTTCTTC.

This clone was picked up one time. The chain joins TRBV7-9 to TRBJ2-7, with TRBD1 identical over 9 bases. The CDR3 runs 15 residues. CDR1 is SEHNR and CDR2 is FQNEAQ in the germline V gene (reference sequence). The V and J ends lost 4 bases and 0 bases, in that order; junction bases with no gene match: 4. The CDR3 DNA sequence: TGTGCCAGCAGCTCCCCGGACAGGGGCTCCTACGAGCAGTACTTC. Its protein is CASSSPDRGSYEQYF.

This clone appeared once. The chain joins TRBV19 to TRBJ1-2; the D is unclear. Germline assignment: CDR1 LNHDA and CDR2 SQIVND (reference sequence). V shed 8 bases and J shed 2 bases, with 9 bases lying between them. This CDR3 spans 12 amino acids. CDR3 nucleotide sequence: TGTGCCAGTCTTGCGCGGAACTATGGCTACACCTTC. It translates to CASLARNYGYTF.

The chain employs TRBV5-4 and TRBJ2-2; D is possibly TRBD2 (5 bases). The V gene lost 6 bases and the J gene lost 7 bases, with 10 bases spanning the gap. CDR3 length: 12 amino acids. CDR1 is SGHNT and CDR2 is YYREEE in the germline V gene (reference sequence). The CDR3 DNA reads as TGTGCCAGCAACGGAGGTCACGGGGAGCTGTTTTTT. Amino acids: CASNGGHGELFF.

The V and J genes are TRBV28 and TRBJ1-6, with D maybe TRBD1 (6 bases). This CDR3 has 16 amino acids. Per germline, CDR1 MDHEN and CDR2 SYDVKM. The ends were cut back, 3 bases at V and 7 bases at J, with 16 bases in the middle. The DNA for the CDR3 is TGTGCCAGCAGTTTCGGACAGACGGGGTGGAATTCACCCCTCCACTTT. As protein: CASSFGQTGWNSPLHF.

This clone was found once. V is TRBV18 and J is TRBJ1-5; D ambiguous. The CDR3 totals 15 residues. The germline CDR1 and CDR2 sequences are KGHSH and LQKENI. Trimming cost V 0 bases and J 6 bases, with 12 bases left between them. The CDR3 DNA follows: TGTGCCAGCTCACCACCGACGGCTCGGGGTCAGCCCCAGCATTTT. It is translated as CASSPPTARGQPQHF.

As for this clone: The sample carries other DNA sequences with the same CDR3. The V call is TRBV6-2 or TRBV6-3, the J call TRBJ1-1; no clear D gene. The CDR3 consists of 13 residues. V lost 2 bases to trimming and J lost 2 bases, with 6 bases between them. Germline assignment: CDR1 MNHEY and CDR2 SVGEGT. The CDR3: CASSYLRNTEAFF. In DNA, the CDR3 is TGTGCCAGCAGTTACCTGAGAAACACTGAAGCTTTCTTT.

The chain carries TRBV3-1 (or the pseudogene TRBV3-2) and TRBJ1-6; D ambiguous. Looked up from germline, CDR1 is LGHDT and CDR2 is YNNKEL (reference sequence). The CDR3 runs to 17 residues. V lost 0 bases and J lost 6, with 15 bases in between. For the CDR3, the DNA is TGTGCCAGCAGCCAAGAAGGCGGGCCCTTCACTAATTCACCCCTCCACTTT. It yields the protein CASSQEGGPFTNSPLHF.

The chain joins TRBV27 to TRBJ2-4; TRBD2 matches 7 bases. This CDR3 is built from 15 residues. Germline V gene sequence: CDR1 MNHEY, CDR2 SMNVEV (reference sequence). Unmatched junction bases numbered 6, after V lost 4 bases and J lost 3 bases. CDR3 DNA: TGTGCCAGCAGTTCCCGGGTAGCGGGCAAAAACATTCAGTACTTC. Protein product: CASSSRVAGKNIQYF.

The count of this clone is one. The V gene is TRBV28, the J gene TRBJ1-2; 8 bases agree with TRBD1. Germline trimming cut 7 bases from V and 8 bases from J; bases unmatched to any gene: 6. The germline V gene encodes CDR1 MDHEN and CDR2 SYDVKM. The CDR3 runs 12 residues. The CDR3: CASTKSGGGYTF. The CDR3 nucleotides read TGTGCCAGCACCAAATCAGGGGGCGGCTACACCTTC.

The chain joins TRBV15 to TRBJ1-1; D gene uncertain. Trimming took 3 bases from V and 1 from J, leaving 12 bases between them. The germline CDR1 and CDR2 sequences are LNHNV and YYDKDF (reference sequence). The CDR3 spans 15 residues. The CDR3 DNA is TGTGCCACCAGCAGGCGAGGGAGCGGGAACACTGAAGCTTTCTTT. Translated, it gives CATSRRGSGNTEAFF.

This rearrangement joins TRBV4-3 to TRBJ2-5; no clear D. Trimming cost V 0 bases and J 5 bases, with 7 bases left between them. Germline V gene lookup returns CDR1 LGHNA and CDR2 YSLEER. The CDR3 is made up of 13 amino acids. The chain's CDR3 is CASSQDVSETQYF. CDR3 nucleotide sequence: TGCGCCAGCAGCCAAGATGTGTCGGAGACCCAGTACTTC.

This clone was detected only a few times. The CDR3 loop is CASRPRGGQPQHF. CDR3 coding DNA: TGTGCCAGTCGACCGAGGGGGGGCCAGCCCCAGCATTTT. The chain is built from TRBV19 and TRBJ1-5; TRBD1 might be the D (6 bases). The CDR3 sequence is 13 residues long. V was pared by 8 bases and J by 7 bases, with 15 bases between. Germline V CDR1 and CDR2: LNHDA, SQIVND (reference sequence).

V is TRBV28 and J is TRBJ2-1, with TRBD2 matching 8 bases. This CDR3 is 16 amino acids long. V lost 5 bases to trimming and J lost 7 bases; unmatched junction nucleotides: 13. Germline-derived CDR1 and CDR2 are MDHEN and SYDVKM. CDR3 sequence reads: CASSPYGSGGGNEQFF. CDR3 bases: TGTGCCAGCAGTCCTTATGGCAGCGGCGGGGGGAATGAGCAGTTCTTC.

V gene TRBV12-3 or TRBV12-4 combines with J gene TRBJ1-2; TRBD1 agrees at 7 bases. There are 13 residues in the CDR3. Trimming cost V 6 bases and J 4 bases; bases outside gene matches: 5. The CDR3 here is CASRRDSTYGYTF. The CDR3 DNA is TGTGCCAGCAGGCGGGACAGTACCTATGGCTACACCTTC.

V gene TRBV9 combines with J gene TRBJ2-3; possible D gene TRBD2, 10 bases. The V gene's germline CDR1 is SGDLS and CDR2 YYNGEE. The CDR3 has 22 amino acids. The V end lost 4 bases, the J end lost 0 bases, and 33 bases lay between the germline ends. The CDR3 DNA sequence: TGTGCCAGCAGCCCCCGGGACAGGGTACTAGCGGGGTCTGATCATAGCACAGATACGCAGTATTTT. As protein: CASSPRDRVLAGSDHSTDTQYF.

J is TRBJ2-1 and V is TRBV11-2; TRBD2 aligns across 9 bases. This CDR3 is built from 16 residues. V dropped 0 bases and J dropped 6; count of bases not matched to a gene: 6. Germline CDR1 SGHAT, CDR2 FQNNGV. CDR3 nucleotide sequence: TGTGCCAGCAGCTTAGATCGGCTAGCGGGGCCCAATGAGCAGTTCTTC. This gives the protein CASSLDRLAGPNEQFF.

The rearrangement uses TRBV19 and TRBJ1-4; TRBD1 agrees at 7 bases. Per the germline V gene, CDR1 is LNHDA and CDR2 is SQIVND (reference sequence). This CDR3 region has 15 residues. V was pared by 5 bases and J by 3 bases, with 6 bases of the junction left unmatched. The CDR3 DNA is TGTGCCAGTAGTCAGGGGGGTGCGGCTAATGAAAAACTGTTTTTT. Its translation is CASSQGGAANEKLFF.

The CDR3 region is CAISDGRDRYEQYF. The CDR3 bases are TGTGCCATCAGTGATGGCCGGGACAGATACGAGCAGTACTTC. The V call is TRBV10-3, the J call TRBJ2-7, with 7 bases fitting TRBD1. The CDR3 has 14 amino acids. Germline trimming cut 3 bases from V and 4 bases from J; bases unmatched to any gene: 6. CDR1 and CDR2 (germline): ENHRY, SYGVKD.